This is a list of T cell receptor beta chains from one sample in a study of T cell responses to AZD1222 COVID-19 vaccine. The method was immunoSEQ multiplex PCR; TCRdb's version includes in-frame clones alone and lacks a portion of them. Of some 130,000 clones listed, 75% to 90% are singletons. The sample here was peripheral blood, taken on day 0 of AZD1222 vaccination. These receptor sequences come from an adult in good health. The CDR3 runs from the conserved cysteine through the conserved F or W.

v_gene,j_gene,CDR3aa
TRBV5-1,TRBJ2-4,CASSYLRVGEGKNIQYF
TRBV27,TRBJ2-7,CASSSPRGSGRDNEQYF
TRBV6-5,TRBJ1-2,CASSYSQGVGYTF
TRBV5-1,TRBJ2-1,CASSPQTTGGAMNEQFF
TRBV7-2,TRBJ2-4,CASSLAKGAGIQYF
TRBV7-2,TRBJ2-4,CASSPPPVWEGDWDIQYF
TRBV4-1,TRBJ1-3,CASSQRDWVGNTIYF
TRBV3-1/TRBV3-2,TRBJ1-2,CASSQVAGARGYTF
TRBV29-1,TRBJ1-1,CSVDLDRGPEAFF
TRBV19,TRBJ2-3,CASSGTIGPDTQYF
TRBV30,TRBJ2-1,CAWSRYEQFF
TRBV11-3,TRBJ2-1,CASSLGRTGVDEQFF
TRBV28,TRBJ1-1,CASSLQGLTEAFF
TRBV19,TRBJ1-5,CASSITLSTGGYQPQHF
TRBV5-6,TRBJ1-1,CASSPGGPNTEAFF
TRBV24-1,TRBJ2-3,CATSGWGSTDTQYF
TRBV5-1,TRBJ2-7,CASSVRTETYEQYF
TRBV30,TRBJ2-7,CAWSETFQEQYF
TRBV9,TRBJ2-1,CASSGSPGPRYNEQFF
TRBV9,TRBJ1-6,CASSVGRQGLGWALHF
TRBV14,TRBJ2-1,CASSLRVTYNEQFF
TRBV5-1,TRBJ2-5,CASNTGPLEETQYF
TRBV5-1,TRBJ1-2,CASSLNVDGYTF
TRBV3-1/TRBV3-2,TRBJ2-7,CASSQEESEQYF
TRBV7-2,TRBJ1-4,CASSFRAVGEKLFF
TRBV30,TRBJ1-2,CAWRRGGYTF
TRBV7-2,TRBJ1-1,CASSLGGAEAFF
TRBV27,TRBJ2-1,CASSPLAAAAREFF
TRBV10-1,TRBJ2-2,CASSGLRLAGVYLPLINTGELFF
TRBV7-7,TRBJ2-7,CASSLDTSYEQYF
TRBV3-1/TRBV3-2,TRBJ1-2,CASSQDSMGRRGYTF
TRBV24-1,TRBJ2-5,CATSDPGGPDHQETQYF
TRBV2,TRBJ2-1,CASSVPGTSGRPHNEQFF
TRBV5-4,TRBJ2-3,CASSPYSKGAGDTQYF
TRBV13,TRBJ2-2,CASSLGLTGELFF
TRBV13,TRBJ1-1,CASSSTGAGTEAFF
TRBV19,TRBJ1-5,CATRDRGHNQPQHF
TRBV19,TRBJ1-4,CATAYMGEKLFF
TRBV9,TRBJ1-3,CASSVVGGTDSGNTIYF
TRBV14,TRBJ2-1,CASSQGQKYSGQFF
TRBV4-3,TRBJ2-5,CASSRVRAGQETQYF
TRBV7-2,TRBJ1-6,CASSPPQGLGSPLHF
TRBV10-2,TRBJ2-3,CASTPTPGGRGTDTQYF
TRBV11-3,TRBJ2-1,CASSRDTSSYNEQFF
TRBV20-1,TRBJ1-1,CSAIENTEAFF
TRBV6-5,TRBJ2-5,CASRGLPQETQYF
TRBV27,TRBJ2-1,CASSGRTSGLNEQFF
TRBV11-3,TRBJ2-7,CASSLYPGTAYEQYF
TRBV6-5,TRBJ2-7,CASTEGLAGYEQYF
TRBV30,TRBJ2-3,CAWDAGSTDTQYF
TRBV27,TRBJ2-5,CASSLYSGGRGETQYF
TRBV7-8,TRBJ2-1,CASSLVLAGTGRRGQFF
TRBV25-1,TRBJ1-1,CASSDLNRGLGTEAFF
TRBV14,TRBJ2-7,CASSPGQLYEQYF
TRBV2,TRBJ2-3,CASRLLAGVTDTQYF